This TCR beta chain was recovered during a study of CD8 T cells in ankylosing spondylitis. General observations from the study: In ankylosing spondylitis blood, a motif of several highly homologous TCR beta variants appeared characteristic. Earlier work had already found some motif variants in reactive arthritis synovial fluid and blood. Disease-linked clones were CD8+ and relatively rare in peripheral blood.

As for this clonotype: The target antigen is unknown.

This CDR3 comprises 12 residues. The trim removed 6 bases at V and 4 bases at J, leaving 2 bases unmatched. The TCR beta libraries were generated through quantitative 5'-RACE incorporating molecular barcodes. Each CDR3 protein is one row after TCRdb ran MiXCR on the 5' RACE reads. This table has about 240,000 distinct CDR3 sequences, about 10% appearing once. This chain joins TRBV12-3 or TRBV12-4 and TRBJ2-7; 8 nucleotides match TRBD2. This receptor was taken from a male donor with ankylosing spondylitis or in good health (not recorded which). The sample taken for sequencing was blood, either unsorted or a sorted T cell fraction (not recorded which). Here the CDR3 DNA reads TGTGCCAGCAGCGGGGGGGTTTACGAGCAGTACTTC. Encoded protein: CASSGGVYEQYF.